This T cell receptor (beta chain) was obtained from a study of spatial heterogeneity in lung cancer. Study-wide context: Alpha-chain detections were consistently fewer than beta-chain detections among the sequences.

One entry per CDR3 protein, called by TCRdb with MiXCR from the 5' RACE reads. Altogether 43,000 or so distinct CDR3 sequences are present, 12% being singletons, with the ten largest covering about 30%. This clonotype came up many times. Its specificity is not known. Study observations and caveats: Whereas they appeared in blood less at follow-up, ubiquitous expanded tumor TCRs appeared there more at resection.

Time point in this sample: blood at routine non-recurrence follow-up after resection. Source: PBMCs, taken at follow-up. The TCR sequence derives from a male donor with early-stage non-small cell lung cancer.

The chain's CDR3 is CASSQSGTLYGYTF. DNA for the CDR3: TGTGCCAGCAGTCAATCGGGCACTCTCTATGGCTACACCTTC. V usage is TRBV7-8 and J usage is TRBJ1-2, with D unresolved. This CDR3 region has 14 residues. Deletions cut 6 bases from V and 4 bases from J, with 15 bases between. Looked up from germline, CDR1 is SGHVS and CDR2 is FQNEAQ.